This T cell receptor (beta chain) was identified in a study of human T cells and chemical hapten exposure. TCRdb fed the RACE reads into MiXCR, producing one record per CDR3 protein. In the table there are roughly 120,000 distinct CDR3 sequences, roughly a tenth of which are singletons. This CDR3 is built from 16 residues. Trimming at V came to 1 base and at J to 4 bases, leaving 6 bases not matched to a gene. In germline, CDR1 is SGHVS, CDR2 FNYEAQ. This clonotype was seen more than once but under ten times. Time point in this sample: patch test 2, 6 weeks after DPC sensitization. Treatment indicated: therapeutic diphenylcyclopropenone sensitization with weekly scalp DPC.

The V and J genes are TRBV7-6 and TRBJ2-1, with 8 bases aligning to TRBD2. The TCR originated in a middle-aged woman with alopecia areata. Some clones in this sample may be carry-over from other donors' samples. Sequencing used whole blood, obtained in connection with sensitization to the hapten diphenylcyclopropenone (DPC). The DNA for the CDR3 is TGTGCCAGCAGCTTAGAGGCGGGGGGCCCATACAATGAGCAGTTCTTC. Amino acid sequence: CASSLEAGGPYNEQFF.